This TCR beta chain was captured by sequencing in a study of breast tumors, draining lymph nodes, adjacent tissues. The lymph nodes were axillary draining lymph nodes from breast cancer patients. TCRdb ran MiXCR on the multiplex PCR reads and lists one entry per CDR3 protein. Of about 100,000 distinct CDR3 sequences listed, around 20% are singletons. Ten or more counts support this clonotype. The CDR3 loop spans 15 amino acids. Trimming cost V 4 bases and J 0 bases, with 10 bases left between them. Looked up from germline, CDR1 is LGHNA and CDR2 is YNFKEQ. The clonotype comes from a female donor with breast cancer. Some clones in this sample may be carry-over from other donors' samples. Sequencing was carried out using axillary lymph node tissue. The J gene is TRBJ2-1, the V gene TRBV4-2; TRBD1 or TRBD2 may be the D gene (5 bases each). The CDR3 bases are TGTGCCAGCAGCCCCCGGGGCCACTCCTACAATGAGCAGTTCTTC. Protein product: CASSPRGHSYNEQFF.